This T cell receptor (beta chain) came from a study of blood T cell repertoires in COVID-19. Across the whole study: Some COVID-19 samples were acute and others convalescent; all came from the United States, Italy and Spain. Sample material is recorded as cDNA or gDNA derived from T cells, B-cell-depleted T cells, or PBMCs.

In the source study's methods: Quantification of nucleated cells was approximated via reference gene primer amplification. This table comes from immunoSEQ multiplex PCR, and its TCRdb copy is limited to in-frame clones, with some not included. The V and J calls and clone size were taken over from that table, and D and trimming were inferred from the DNA. The sample consists of 110,000 to 150,000 clones, under 85% of them appearing once. Trimming at V came to 3 bases and at J to 5 bases, leaving 17 bases not matched to a gene. The CDR3 totals 18 residues. Germline values: CDR1 MNHEY, CDR2 SMNVEV (reference sequence).

The rearrangement uses TRBV27 and TRBJ2-7; 9 nucleotides align to TRBD2. This TCR derives from a man aged 45 to 65 with active or convalescent COVID-19. The specimen was peripheral blood. CDR3 in DNA: TGTGCCAGCAGTTTTTCCTTCCCCCAGCGGGAGGCAGGGAACGAGCAGTACTTC. This codes for CASSFSFPQREAGNEQYF.